These 8 T cell receptor beta chains originate from one sample sequenced in a study of T cell changes during pregnancy in multiple sclerosis. Sequencing used immunoSEQ multiplex PCR; TCRdb keeps in-frame clones, though not all of them. Of 90,000 to 95,000 clones detected, 80% to 95% appear once; the ten largest clones hold approximately 4.5%. Source: peripheral blood, taken in the first trimester of pregnancy. These receptors were collected from a female donor with multiple sclerosis, enrolled in a pregnancy study.

The V and J genes are TRBV5-1 and TRBJ2-3; no clear D. Trimming cost V 5 bases and J 4 bases, with 11 bases left between them. CDR1 and CDR2 from the germline V gene are SGHRS and YFSETQ. The length of the CDR3 is 13 residues. The CDR3 bases are TGCGCCAGCAGTACCCTTCGGTCAGATACGCAGTATTTT. Its protein is CASSTLRSDTQYF.

The chain combines TRBV6-6 with TRBJ1-4; 7 bases map to TRBD1. The CDR3 contains 13 residues. V shed 5 bases and J 8 bases; nucleotides not matched to a gene: 5. CDR1 and CDR2 from the germline V gene are MNHNY and SVGAGI (reference sequence). Written as DNA, the CDR3 is TGTGCCAGCAGTCCAGGGGGTGAAGAAAAACTGTTTTTT. Amino acid sequence: CASSPGGEEKLFF.

This clone has a single count. This chain uses TRBV9 with TRBJ2-6; 7 nucleotides agree with TRBD1. The CDR3 totals 17 residues. The germline V gene has CDR1 SGDLS and CDR2 YYNGEE. Trimming at V came to 3 bases and at J to 3 bases, leaving 9 bases not matched to a gene. The CDR3 DNA follows: TGTGCCAGCAGCGGGATGACAGGGCTAGATGGGGCCAACGTCCTGACTTTC. It translates to CASSGMTGLDGANVLTF.

This chain uses TRBV7-3 with TRBJ2-7; D ambiguous. With 1 base removed from V and 0 bases from J, the gap between germline ends came to 10 bases. The CDR3 covers 15 residues. The germline V gene has CDR1 SGHTA and CDR2 FQGTGA. The CDR3 region is CASSLSSVSSYEQYF. The CDR3, as DNA: TGTGCCAGCAGCTTAAGCTCTGTTAGCTCCTACGAGCAGTACTTC.

The chain employs TRBV5-1 and TRBJ2-7; TRBD2 is a possible D gene (5 bases). The CDR3 loop spans 15 amino acids. V was clipped by 4 bases and J by 0 bases, with 14 bases between them. CDR1 SGHRS and CDR2 YFSETQ come from the germline V gene. CDR3 loop: CASSDGTRYSYEQYF. The DNA for the CDR3 is TGCGCCAGCAGCGACGGTACTAGATACTCCTACGAGCAGTACTTC.

This clone came up once. J is TRBJ1-5 and V is TRBV5-1, with 7 bases identical to TRBD1. CDR3 length: 14 residues. J lost 5 bases, V lost 4 bases, and 6 bases had no gene match. Germline-derived CDR1 and CDR2 are SGHRS and YFSETQ. DNA for the CDR3: TGCGCCAGCAGCCCCTCAGGGGGACATCAGCCCCAGCATTTT. It yields the protein CASSPSGGHQPQHF.

The gene calls are TRBV7-9 and TRBJ2-1; weak D call: TRBD1 (5 bases). Germline CDR1 SEHNR, CDR2 FQNEAQ (reference sequence). The CDR3 contains 15 residues. The V end was cut by 0 bases, the J end by 5 bases, with 11 bases between. The CDR3 region has the DNA TGTGCCAGCAGCTTAGCGACCTACAGGAACAATGAGCAGTTCTTC. This encodes CASSLATYRNNEQFF.

The chain joins TRBV7-2 to TRBJ2-1; TRBD2 matches at 9 bases. The junction had 8 bases not matched to a gene; V was cut back by 1 base and J by 16 bases. The CDR3 spans 13 residues. Germline V CDR1 and CDR2: SGHTA, FQGNSA. The CDR3 loop is CASSLGVSGGSFF. The DNA for the CDR3 is TGTGCCAGCAGCTTAGGGGTTAGCGGGGGAAGCTTCTTC.